A single T cell receptor beta chain is shown here with its context. This specimen comes from a study of blood T cells in healthy people across ages. Then a second PCR, running roughly 6 to 11 cycles, was carried out with a sample-barcoded 5' primer and a J-beta primer mix. MiXCR was run by TCRdb on the 5' RACE reads, yielding one entry per CDR3 protein. The sample records 1.5 million to 1.8 million distinct CDR3 sequences, roughly two fifths being singletons. The CDR3 consists of 13 residues. V trimming: 6 bases; J trimming: 12 bases; junction bases outside the gene matches: 7. Looked up from germline, CDR1 is MNHEY and CDR2 is SVGAGI. Isolated per sample were at least 7 million PBMCs.

Sample: blood. This chain links TRBV6-5 with TRBJ1-6; 8 bases are a match to TRBD1. This TCR was recovered from a woman younger than 30 in good health. CDR3 DNA: TGTGCCAGCAGGCCAGGACAGGGTTTACCCCTCCACTTT. Translated: CASRPGQGLPLHF.